The 29 T cell receptor beta chains in this list originate from one sample, sequenced in a study of cytomegalovirus exposure and HLA in healthy donors. Only in-frame clones appear in the TCRdb table, and some are missing; sequencing was by immunoSEQ multiplex PCR. Counted here are 100,000 to 130,000 clones, 95% occurring once; the ten biggest clones make up 0.67%. The sequenced sample consisted of PBMCs. Source of these receptors: a woman younger than 30 in good health and CMV-seronegative.

The chain recombines TRBV19 with TRBJ1-5; TRBD1 matches 8 bases. V dropped 9 bases and J dropped 5; count of bases not matched to a gene: 3. Looked up from germline, CDR1 is LNHDA and CDR2 is SQIVND (reference sequence). This CDR3 is 12 amino acids long. Here the CDR3 DNA reads TGTGCCAGCAGACAGGGGTATCAGCCCCAGCATTTT. Translated: CASRQGYQPQHF.

The rearrangement uses TRBV19 and TRBJ2-1; TRBD2 is a possible D gene (5 bases). The CDR3 spans 14 residues. Germline CDR1 and CDR2: LNHDA and SQIVND (reference sequence). The ends were cut back, 7 bases at V and 0 bases at J, with 10 bases in the middle. The DNA of the CDR3 is TGTGCCAGTACCATGGGGAGCTCCTACAATGAGCAGTTCTTC. Residues: CASTMGSSYNEQFF.

This chain connects TRBV11-2 to TRBJ2-3; D remains ambiguous. The V and J ends lost 8 bases and 4 bases respectively, with 13 bases between them. Germline values: CDR1 SGHAT, CDR2 FQNNGV. The CDR3 has 13 residues. Written as DNA, the CDR3 is TGTGCCAGCTTCTCAGGTCTATCAGATACGCAGTATTTT. This encodes CASFSGLSDTQYF.

The chain carries TRBV18 and TRBJ1-4, with 7 bases matching TRBD1. This CDR3 region has 14 residues. Germline values: CDR1 KGHSH, CDR2 LQKENI. Losses at the gene ends were 6 bases for V and 4 bases for J; bases not matched to a gene: 5. CDR3 sequence: CASSPGQSNEKLFF. The CDR3 DNA follows: TGTGCCAGCTCGCCGGGACAGAGTAATGAAAAACTGTTTTTT.

The genes are TRBV6-5 and TRBJ2-7; 7 nucleotides align to TRBD2. The CDR3 is 15 residues long. Germline-derived CDR1 and CDR2 are MNHEY and SVGAGI. With V trimmed by 6 bases and J by 6 bases, 14 bases remained unmatched. CDR3 protein: CASSQTWTWEGEQYF. DNA for the CDR3: TGTGCCAGCAGCCAAACGTGGACGTGGGAGGGCGAGCAGTACTTC.

The chain employs TRBV5-1 and TRBJ1-2; 8 nucleotides match TRBD1. CDR3 length: 13 residues. In germline, CDR1 is SGHRS, CDR2 YFSETQ. V lost 7 bases to trimming and J lost 3 bases; unmatched junction nucleotides: 5. CDR3 nucleotide sequence: TGCGCCAGCGGACAGGGCGGGGACTATGGCTACACCTTC. Protein product: CASGQGGDYGYTF.

V gene TRBV27 combines with J gene TRBJ2-7, with TRBD2 matching over 8 bases. Germline CDR1 and CDR2: MNHEY and SMNVEV (reference sequence). This CDR3 region has 14 residues. Trimming took 6 bases from V and 3 from J; bases not matched to a gene: 7. CDR3 in DNA: TGTGCCAGCAGGACTAGGGCGGGGGGCTACGAGCAGTACTTC. Translating it yields CASRTRAGGYEQYF.

The chain uses TRBV15 and TRBJ2-1, with TRBD2 identical over 9 bases. The germline V gene has CDR1 LNHNV and CDR2 YYDKDF (reference sequence). The CDR3 is made up of 17 amino acids. V trimming: 0 bases; J trimming: 7 bases; junction bases outside the gene matches: 10. The CDR3 DNA reads as TGTGCCACCAGCAGAGAGCCAATAGCGGGGGCCTCGAATGAGCAGTTCTTC. This sequence encodes CATSREPIAGASNEQFF.

This clone was recorded once. This chain uses TRBV28 with TRBJ2-1; no definite D call. This CDR3 has 15 residues. V was cut by 1 base and J by 2 bases, with 9 bases left in between. CDR1 and CDR2 (germline): MDHEN, SYDVKM. In nucleotides, the CDR3 is TGTGCCAGCAGTTTATTAAGCCAGGCCTACAATGAGCAGTTCTTC. Translated, it gives CASSLLSQAYNEQFF. The full variable domain, in which reference TRBV28 and TRBJ2-1 provide the parts outside the CDR3, is DVKVTQSSRYLVKRTGEKVFLECVQDMDHENMFWYRQDPGLGLRLIYFSYDVKMKEKGDIPEGYSVSREKKERFSLILESASTNQTSMYLCASSLLSQAYNEQFFGPGTRLTVL.

The V call is TRBV6-5, the J call TRBJ1-5, with D maybe TRBD1 (5 bases). V lost 5 bases, J lost 2 bases, and 7 bases lay in between. The CDR3 runs 13 residues. Germline loops: CDR1 MNHEY, CDR2 SVGAGI. The CDR3: CASSRGGNQPQHF. The CDR3 bases are TGTGCCAGCAGTAGGGGCGGCAATCAGCCCCAGCATTTT.

The V call is TRBV28, the J call TRBJ1-2, with no clear D. Trimming cost V 9 bases and J 0 bases, with 20 bases left between them. Germline CDR1 is MDHEN and CDR2 is SYDVKM. This CDR3 is 16 amino acids long. CDR3 nucleotides: TGTGCCAGAGTATTAGCCCCCGGCACCTCTAACTATGGCTACACCTTC. As protein: CARVLAPGTSNYGYTF.

A single count supports this clone. The chain combines TRBV27 with TRBJ1-2; a weak D match, TRBD1 (6 bases). The CDR3 runs 14 residues. Germline assignment: CDR1 MNHEY and CDR2 SMNVEV (reference sequence). The V and J ends lost 2 bases and 5 bases respectively, with 12 bases between them. DNA of the CDR3: TGTGCCAGCAGTTTAAACAGGGAGGGGTATGGCTACACCTTC. Its translation is CASSLNREGYGYTF.

This chain's CDR3 is CASSLARQGSRVIQYF. In DNA, the CDR3 is TGTGCCAGCAGCTTAGCGCGACAGGGCAGTAGGGTCATTCAGTACTTC. The chain links TRBV7-8 to TRBJ2-4; 7 bases map to TRBD1. Germline CDR1 reads SGHVS; CDR2 reads FQNEAQ. After removal of 0 bases from V and 9 bases from J, the junction contained 11 bases not matched to a gene. CDR3 size: 16 residues.

The chain carries TRBV15 and TRBJ1-1, with D possibly being TRBD1 (5 bases). The ends were cut back, 1 base at V and 5 bases at J, with 26 bases in the middle. This CDR3 comprises 19 residues. The germline gives CDR1 LNHNV, CDR2 YYDKDF (reference sequence). The CDR3 loop is CATSRAGFGREGTGTEAFF. CDR3 coding DNA: TGTGCCACCAGCAGAGCCGGGTTTGGCAGGGAGGGAACAGGTACTGAAGCTTTCTTT. The full variable domain, with the rest looked up from reference TRBV15 and TRBJ1-1, is DAMVIQNPRYQVTQFGKPVTLSCSQTLNHNVMYWYQQKSSQAPKLLFHYYDKDFNNEADTPDNFQSRRPNTSFCFLDIRSPGLGDTAMYLCATSRAGFGREGTGTEAFFGQGTRLTVV.

This clone occurred a few times. This chain links TRBV19 with TRBJ2-5, with D possibly being TRBD2 (5 bases). Trimming pared 3 bases from V and 5 bases from J, leaving 19 bases between. The CDR3 covers 16 residues. In germline, CDR1 is LNHDA, CDR2 SQIVND (reference sequence). The CDR3 spells CASSITTPGNGETQYF. Here the CDR3 DNA reads TGTGCCAGTAGTATTACCACTCCCGGGAACGGGGAGACCCAGTACTTC.

V is TRBV5-5 and J is TRBJ1-5, with 9 positions matching TRBD1. V shed 3 bases and J 6 bases; nucleotides not matched to a gene: 4. The CDR3 loop spans 14 amino acids. Germline values: CDR1 SGHKS, CDR2 YYEKEE (reference sequence). CDR3 nucleotide sequence: TGTGCCAGCAGCTGGACAGGGGAAGTTCAGCCCCAGCATTTT. Its protein product is CASSWTGEVQPQHF.

The genes are TRBV2 and TRBJ1-6, with D possibly matching TRBD1 (5 bases). Between the trimmed V and J ends, which lost 7 bases and 7 bases, there was a span of 11 bases. The CDR3 is 13 amino acids. Germline V gene sequence: CDR1 SNHLY, CDR2 FYNNEI. The chain's CDR3 is CASKQDGNSPLHF. CDR3 sequence (DNA): TGTGCCAGCAAACAGGATGGGAATTCACCCCTCCACTTT.

This clone was seen just once. The V call is TRBV9, the J call TRBJ1-6; D ambiguous. With 0 bases removed from V and 8 bases from J, the gap between germline ends came to 12 bases. This CDR3 comprises 15 residues. Germline V lookup: CDR1 SGDLS, CDR2 YYNGEE. The CDR3 loop reads CASSVADGLDSPLHF. The CDR3 nucleotides are TGTGCCAGCAGCGTAGCTGACGGGTTGGATTCACCCCTCCACTTT.

This CDR3 reads CASSWSSGWDGYTF. CDR3 DNA: TGTGCCAGCAGCTGGAGTTCAGGGTGGGATGGCTACACCTTC. The V gene is TRBV7-8, the J gene TRBJ1-2; D might be TRBD1 (5 bases). Trimming took off 4 bases at V and 6 bases at J, with 15 bases between the two ends. The germline gives CDR1 SGHVS, CDR2 FQNEAQ. The CDR3 consists of 14 residues. The whole variable domain, remainder taken from reference TRBV7-8 and TRBJ1-2, is GAGVSQSPRYKVAKRGQDVALRCDPISGHVSLFWYQQALGQGPEFLTYFQNEAQLDKSGLPSDRFFAERPEGSVSTLKIQRTQQEDSAVYLCASSWSSGWDGYTFGSGTRLTVV.

This clone was seen only once. The chain recombines TRBV2 with TRBJ1-1, with a possible D match to TRBD1 (6 bases). CDR1 SNHLY and CDR2 FYNNEI come from the germline V gene. Between the trimmed V and J ends, which lost 5 bases and 0 bases, there was a span of 13 bases. CDR3 length equals 15 residues. The CDR3 is CASSSLTGLNTEAFF. The CDR3 DNA sequence: TGTGCCAGCAGTTCTTTAACAGGGTTGAACACTGAAGCTTTCTTT. Full variable domain (remainder filled in from reference TRBV2 and TRBJ1-1): EPEVTQTPSHQVTQMGQEVILRCVPISNHLYFYWYRQILGQKVEFLVSFYNNEISEKSEIFDDQFSVERPDGSNFTLKIRSTKLEDSAMYFCASSSLTGLNTEAFFGQGTRLTVV.

This clone showed up just a few times. The chain's CDR3 is CASSEAEWVSGNTIYF. The CDR3 DNA reads TGTGCCAGCAGTGAAGCGGAGTGGGTATCTGGAAACACCATATATTTT. The chain employs TRBV2 and TRBJ1-3; D is unresolved. The V gene's germline CDR1 is SNHLY and CDR2 FYNNEI. The germline V and J ends were trimmed by 0 bases and 1 base, with 10 bases remaining between them. The CDR3 spans 16 residues.

The V gene is TRBV19, the J gene TRBJ2-7; D might be TRBD1 (5 bases). This CDR3 comprises 14 residues. Germline values: CDR1 LNHDA, CDR2 SQIVND (reference sequence). Trimming removed 5 bases at V and 3 bases at J, with 14 bases between. CDR3 nucleotide sequence: TGTGCCAGTAGTCCTACAGGAAAGAACTACGAGCAGTACTTC. Its translation: CASSPTGKNYEQYF.

The rearrangement links TRBV19 to TRBJ1-5; 10 bases are a match to TRBD1. Germline V CDR1 and CDR2: LNHDA, SQIVND (reference sequence). After removal of 4 bases from V and 1 base from J, the junction contained 7 bases not matched to a gene. This CDR3 region has 17 residues. DNA for the CDR3: TGTGCCAGTAGTACGACAGGGGGCGCTTGGAGCAATCAGCCCCAGCATTTT. Protein sequence: CASSTTGGAWSNQPQHF.

The V and J genes are TRBV27 and TRBJ1-1; D is unclear. This CDR3 comprises 14 residues. V lost 6 bases to trimming and J lost 1 base, with 12 bases between them. Germline-derived CDR1 and CDR2 are MNHEY and SMNVEV (reference sequence). CDR3 DNA sequence: TGTGCCAGCAGGAACAGAAACAGGAACACTGAAGCTTTCTTT. Translation gives CASRNRNRNTEAFF.

This rearrangement joins TRBV28 to TRBJ2-7; 9 bases are a match to TRBD1. The V segment lost 5 bases and the J segment 3 bases; nucleotides outside the gene matches: 11. The CDR3 loop spans 16 amino acids. The V gene's germline CDR1 is MDHEN and CDR2 SYDVKM. CDR3 DNA: TGTGCCAGCAGTCGGGGAGGGGGACAGGGATACTACGAGCAGTACTTC. Protein: CASSRGGGQGYYEQYF.

The chain uses TRBV19 and TRBJ2-4; possibly TRBD2 for D (5 bases). This CDR3 region has 17 residues. CDR1 and CDR2 (germline): LNHDA, SQIVND (reference sequence). Trimming removed 1 base from V and 3 bases from J, with 16 bases in between. Here the CDR3 DNA reads TGTGCCAGTAGTATAGGAGGGTCTCCGGAAGGCAAAAACATTCAGTACTTC. As protein: CASSIGGSPEGKNIQYF. The whole variable domain, filled in from reference TRBV19 and TRBJ2-4, reads DGGITQSPKYLFRKEGQNVTLSCEQNLNHDAMYWYRQDPGQGLRLIYYSQIVNDFQKGDIAEGYSVSREKKESFPLTVTSAQKNPTAFYLCASSIGGSPEGKNIQYFGAGTRLSVL.

The rearrangement joins TRBV18 to TRBJ2-5; weak D call: TRBD2 (5 bases). Trimming took 3 bases from V and 5 from J, leaving 10 bases between them. Germline V gives CDR1 KGHSH, CDR2 LQKENI. The CDR3 sequence is 13 residues long. DNA for the CDR3: TGTGCCAGCTCACCCCGGTCGGGGGAGACCCAGTACTTC. Residues: CASSPRSGETQYF.

This clone was detected only once. This chain joins TRBV19 and TRBJ2-1; TRBD1 matches 7 bases. Germline V gene sequence: CDR1 LNHDA, CDR2 SQIVND (reference sequence). This CDR3 region has 17 residues. V was pared by 10 bases and J by 3 bases, with 18 bases of the junction left unmatched. This chain's CDR3 is CATTPTRGQSSYNEQFF. CDR3 coding DNA: TGTGCCACAACCCCAACCCGGGGACAGTCAAGCTACAATGAGCAGTTCTTC.

This sequence joins TRBV19 and TRBJ1-2; perhaps TRBD1 as D (6 bases). The germline V gene has CDR1 LNHDA and CDR2 SQIVND (reference sequence). Trimming shortened V by 7 bases and J by 8 bases, and 23 bases separated the two germline ends. The CDR3 runs 15 residues. The CDR3 sequence is CASTQERGTYGGYTF. The CDR3 DNA follows: TGTGCCAGTACCCAGGAAAGGGGGACCTACGGGGGCTACACCTTC.